This TCR beta chain was sequenced during a study of blood T cells in healthy people across ages. Study outcomes and limitations: Expanded clonotype changes were possibly confounded by unknown donor CMV status.

The CDR3 loop spans 16 amino acids. Looked up from germline, CDR1 is MNHEY and CDR2 is SVGEGT. Trimming took 5 bases from V and 12 from J, leaving 26 bases between them. Every donor gave roughly 9.2 milliliters of peripheral blood. This clonotype was counted only a few times. Its antigen is not known. A J-beta primer mix and a sample-barcoded 5' primer were used in a second PCR of roughly 6 to 11 cycles. From the 5' RACE reads, TCRdb called clonotypes with MiXCR, one entry per CDR3 protein. The sample holds 1.8 million or so distinct CDR3 sequences, about two fifths seen once. This sequence originates from a human donor in good health. This chain connects TRBV6-2 or TRBV6-3 to TRBJ2-1; tentative D call: TRBD2 (6 bases). The sample taken for sequencing was blood. The CDR3, as DNA: TGTGCCAGCAGTCCTCCGAGCGGGCAGCACAATGAGTGGCAGTTCTTC. It codes for CASSPPSGQHNEWQFF.